This T cell receptor beta chain was recovered during a study of identifying expanded T cells in peripheral blood (dated by TCRdb to between 2018 and 2021). A note on the overall study: Technical replicates were generated by sequencing separate aliquots of the same genomic DNA pool, and four replicates were compared pairwise. Broad study findings and their caveats: Across all healthy donors, variance in clone template counts between approximately two-week samples was found to increase significantly with total template count. It was expected by the authors that biological variance in healthy repertoires might increase further over much longer intervals, such as months to years. Across all healthy-donor time intervals, the beta-binomial model significantly cut both the number of clones called differentially abundant and the false-positive rate. The binomial model flagged approximately 1.3 differentially abundant clones between technical replicates but about 15 over roughly two weeks and around 20 over four weeks.

In the case of this clone: The target of this receptor is not known. Base qualities are missing; no much larger clone stands one base away.

The immunoSEQ Assay, which uses bias-controlled multiplex PCR amplification of genomic DNA, was used to profile TCRbeta CDR3 regions. In the original analysis: To quantify the absolute abundance of each unique TCRbeta CDR3 region, the sequences were collapsed and filtered. Two models were used to test differential abundance: a binomial model (Fisher-equivalent) and a beta-binomial model that adds time-dependent variance fitted from healthy donors. Clones with fewer than 5 combined templates were removed, and differential abundance was called for clones with a Benjamini-Hochberg FDR below 0.01. Using the form v = (b*log(k)+a)^2, the beta-binomial variance was modeled as a function of the total template count across the two samples. The source is immuneACCESS, and TCRdb retained only in-frame sequences with V and J called. Part of the clones is not carried over; for the studies checked, unresolved V genes explain less than half of this, and the remainder is unexplained. That table is the source of V, J and clone size, and D and trimming were worked out from the DNA. The sample table holds 65,000 to 95,000 clones, of which around 84% were seen once. The top ten constitute around a fifth of the sample.

During the collection period, no immune events, such as infections, were documented for the healthy donors. Time-dependent variance in a beta-binomial model of T-cell clone differential abundance was calibrated using healthy-donor blood repertoires as a training cohort. There were around 10 healthy donors in the training cohort, of whom 3 were female and 7 were male. The donors were between roughly 29 and 65 years old, with an average age of roughly 40 years. Obtained from a commercial supplier, whole blood was collected from each healthy donor at three time points set approximately two weeks apart. Genomic DNA was extracted from unsorted whole blood for immunosequencing. Reading from cysteine to phenylalanine, the CDR3 counts 16 amino acids. This entry keeps only the CDR3 DNA: 48 bases, framed from base 1. Trimming removed 0 bases from V and 1 base from J, leaving 12 bases between the germline ends.

This receptor chain uses TRBV23-1 and TRBJ2-5, and the D gene may be TRBD1, 5 bases matching. TRBV23-1 is an open reading frame whose function is uncertain. The clonotype originates from a person aged 18 to 69 in good health. Sequencing was carried out using blood. Read as DNA, the sequence is TGCGCCAGCAGTCAATCGATTTCGACAGCCCAAGAGACCCAGTACTTC. This gives the protein CASSQSISTAQETQYF.